This entry describes one T cell receptor (beta chain). The specificity of this receptor is unknown. No much larger clone exists at a distance of one base, and base qualities are not known. Between the V and J ends, shortened by 3 bases and 6 bases respectively, the junction contains 6 bases. The CDR3 measures 11 amino acids from cysteine to phenylalanine. The CDR3 DNA has 33 bases and is translated from base 1. This record comes from a study of T cell responses to AZD1222 COVID-19 vaccine (dated by TCRdb to the early 2020s). For the study in its entirety: TCR sequencing covered 233 trial participants: about 210 given two doses of AZD1222 and around 26 given two doses of MenACWY control vaccine. Trial participants were enrolled by age into subgroups of 18-55, 56-69 and 70-plus years, and 148, 28 and 57 TCR-sequenced participants, respectively, were included in these subgroups.

What the work shows at the level of the full study, not this receptor alone: Nearly half of unique spike-specific TCRs reportedly recognized epitopes outside regions mutated in the B.1.351 and B.1.1.7 variants. Because no day 14 peak-response samples were available, the repertoires could be characterized only after the peak T cell response. Vaccine-associated CD4 TCRs spanned the whole spike protein, with dominant responses in regions 160-218 and 743-854. Conclusions about previously exposed vaccinees are limited, since just 5 or 6 AZD1222 recipients were seropositive for SARS-CoV-2 at baseline. The 56-69-year group was small, and its depth increase did not reach significance, likely because of low power. Participants were mostly white British, with more females than males. The authors suggested clonal diversity may have been underestimated. After two AZD1222 doses, spike-specific TCR breadth and depth were significantly higher than at day 0 and than in MenACWY recipients.

Read against the paper, the sample's time point label means: about 28 days (+/-7) after the second vaccine dose. AZD1222 recipients with second doses at about 4 weeks or about 12 weeks were pooled, because spike-specific TCR depth and breadth did not differ between schedules. Samples from vaccinated people were obtained from the UK trials COV001 and COV002, which included a single-blind randomized controlled phase 2/3 trial of AZD1222 (ChAdOx1 nCoV-19) in healthy adults. For TCRbeta chain sequencing, PBMC samples were collected from trial participants at day 0 and at day 28 after the second dose. The CDR3 regions of human TCRbeta chains were analyzed by immunosequencing. The authors' pipeline ran thus. TCRs in the repertoires were matched against a reference library of SARS-CoV-2-specific TCRs that had been generated with the MIRA antigen-specificity platform. Breadth meant the fraction of unique TCRs that were SARS-CoV-2-associated, whereas depth meant the fraction of total T cells that were SARS-CoV-2-associated. Using the MIRA data, every spike-specific TCR was mapped to the spike region that the TCR reacted to and assigned to either a CD4 or a CD8 class. Log10-transformed breadth and depth values were compared by one-way ANOVA with Sidak's multiple comparisons tests. Held by TCRdb, this immuneACCESS table contains in-frame sequences only and omits some clones. Under half of the omission traces to an unresolved V gene where checked; the cause of the rest is unknown. The DNA gave D and trimming, while V, J and clone size come from that table. Recorded for this sample are some 130,000 clones; about 90% of them occurred a single time. The leading ten clones occupy around 3.3% of the sample.

Sequenced here: peripheral blood, sampled 28 days after the second AZD1222 dose. This TCR was sampled from an adult who received the AZD1222 COVID-19 vaccine. The chain is encoded by TRBV12-3 or TRBV12-4 joined to TRBJ2-7; a tentative D match to TRBD2 spans 6 bases. For the CDR3, the sequence is CASSFSGEQYF. The nucleotides read TGTGCCAGCAGTTTTAGCGGCGAGCAGTACTTC.